The 11 T cell receptor beta chains below come from one sample, sequenced in a study of T cell responses to AZD1222 COVID-19 vaccine (dated by TCRdb to the early 2020s). Library generation was performed with the immunoSEQ multiplex PCR assay. Here the immuneACCESS table is served through TCRdb, limited to in-frame sequences with V and J called. Missing clones are a known gap in these copies; in checked studies unresolved V genes cover under half, and the rest lacks a known reason. This sample has some 120,000 clones in its table, and more than 80% of those were observed once. In total, the top ten clones hold over 4% of the sample. The time point tag for this specimen amounts to: about 28 days (+/-7) after the second vaccine dose. The treatment or condition label of this sample denotes: meningococcal conjugate vaccine given as trial control. Here the sequenced sample was peripheral blood, taken 28 days after the second dose of the MenACWY control vaccine. These receptors came from an adult who received the MenACWY meningococcal vaccine as a control.

V is TRBV27 and J is TRBJ1-5; D not certain. The CDR3 totals 13 residues. From germline, CDR1 is MNHEY and CDR2 SMNVEV (reference sequence). With 6 bases removed from V and 5 bases from J, the gap between germline ends came to 11 bases. The CDR3: CASSLFPDQPQHF. The DNA for the CDR3 is TGTGCCAGCAGCCTGTTCCCAGATCAGCCCCAGCATTTT.

The chain couples TRBV27 to TRBJ1-1; D unresolved. The CDR3 has 14 residues. V was trimmed by 1 base and J by 3 bases, leaving 9 bases between them. CDR1 MNHEY and CDR2 SMNVEV come from the germline V gene (reference sequence). This CDR3 is CASSLLSRDTEAFF. The CDR3 nucleotides read TGTGCCAGCAGTTTATTATCCCGGGACACTGAAGCTTTCTTT.

This chain joins TRBV6-6 and TRBJ2-7; the D gene could be TRBD1 or TRBD2 (5 bases each). The CDR3 is 12 amino acids. Germline V gives CDR1 MNHNY, CDR2 SVGAGI (reference sequence). Trimming cost V 6 bases and J 5 bases, with 11 bases left between them. The CDR3 protein is CASRGRSNEQYV. For the CDR3, the DNA is TGTGCCAGCAGGGGACGGTCTAACGAGCAGTACGTC.

This chain uses TRBV7-2 with TRBJ1-2; D remains ambiguous. Germline loops: CDR1 SGHTA, CDR2 FQGNSA. V shed 5 bases and J shed 2 bases, with 15 bases lying between them. This CDR3 region has 15 residues. DNA for the CDR3: TGTGCCAGCAGCCACCGGACGGGTCTCAACTATGGCTACACCTTC. As protein: CASSHRTGLNYGYTF.

The V call is TRBV3-1 (or the pseudogene TRBV3-2), the J call TRBJ1-1; D remains ambiguous. V was clipped by 0 bases and J by 0 bases, with 14 bases between them. The CDR3 has 17 amino acids. CDR1 LGHDT and CDR2 YNNKEL come from the germline V gene (reference sequence). CDR3 loop: CASSQESVLEMNTEAFF. The DNA of the CDR3 is TGTGCCAGCAGCCAAGAGTCCGTACTGGAGATGAACACTGAAGCTTTCTTT.

The CDR3 sequence is CASSLASGSQETQYF. The CDR3 DNA reads as TGTGCCAGCAGTTTAGCTAGCGGGAGTCAAGAGACCCAGTACTTC. This sequence joins TRBV27 and TRBJ2-5; TRBD2 aligns across 10 bases. Germline lookup yields CDR1 MNHEY and CDR2 SMNVEV (reference sequence). CDR3 length equals 15 residues. Trimming removed 2 bases from V and 2 bases from J; junction bases left unmatched: 2.

The CDR3 region has the DNA TGTGCCAGCAGTTTATTCGCGAGGCGGACGGAAGGCTACACCTTC. Translation: CASSLFARRTEGYTF. The chain carries TRBV28 and TRBJ1-2, with D uncertain. CDR3 length: 15 amino acids. The germline V and J ends were trimmed by 1 base and 8 bases, with 17 bases remaining between them. The germline V gene encodes CDR1 MDHEN and CDR2 SYDVKM.

The chain recombines TRBV29-1 with TRBJ2-2; possibly TRBD1 for D (5 bases). V gave up 4 bases and J gave up 3 bases, with 12 bases separating them. The CDR3 runs 14 residues. CDR1 SQVTM and CDR2 ANQGSEA come from the germline V gene. This CDR3 reads CSVVKGLHTGELFF. CDR3 coding DNA: TGCAGCGTTGTCAAGGGGCTACACACCGGGGAGCTGTTTTTT.

This chain uses TRBV3-1 (or the pseudogene TRBV3-2) with TRBJ2-2, with 11 bases fitting TRBD2. V shed 0 bases and J 5 bases; nucleotides not matched to a gene: 5. The germline CDR1 and CDR2 sequences are LGHDT and YNNKEL (reference sequence). This CDR3 is built from 17 residues. CDR3 loop: CASSQEELAGVTGELFF. CDR3 nucleotide sequence: TGTGCCAGCAGCCAAGAGGAACTAGCGGGGGTTACCGGGGAGCTGTTTTTT.

The CDR3 loop reads CAISQGKEGGNQPQHF. Here the CDR3 DNA reads TGTGCCATCAGCCAAGGAAAAGAGGGGGGGAATCAGCCCCAGCATTTT. The V and J genes are TRBV10-3 and TRBJ1-5, with TRBD1 as a possible D gene (6 bases). There are 16 residues in the CDR3. Germline V gene lookup returns CDR1 ENHRY and CDR2 SYGVKD. The ends were cut back, 6 bases at V and 4 bases at J, with 19 bases in the middle.

The chain couples TRBV11-2 to TRBJ2-2; D ambiguous. The CDR3 length is 13 residues. Germline values: CDR1 SGHAT, CDR2 FQNNGV. V dropped 7 bases and J dropped 0 bases, with 6 bases sitting between them. CDR3 sequence (DNA): TGTGCCAGCAACCCCACGAACACCGGGGAGCTGTTTTTT. Translation gives CASNPTNTGELFF.